This T cell receptor (beta chain) appears in the sequencing data of a study of blood T cell repertoires in COVID-19. Under the authors' procedure: Amplified reference gene primers provided the basis for estimating nucleated cell counts. Sequencing was performed with immunoSEQ multiplex PCR; in TCRdb, only in-frame clones are kept and a portion is missing. The DNA was the basis for D and trimming; V, J and clone size are from that table. The sample records roughly 250,000 clones, approximately 83% being singletons. Clinical history reported by participants formed the basis on which cohorts were assigned. The receptor's source is a woman between 40 and 55 years old with acute COVID-19. Material: PBMCs or T cells enriched from blood (not recorded which).

CDR3 coding DNA: TGCAGCGTTGCTCGGGGACAGGGGGCAGGCAATGAGCAGTTCTTC. Translated: CSVARGQGAGNEQFF. J is TRBJ2-1 and V is TRBV29-1; TRBD1 matches 12 bases. The CDR3 length is 15 residues. Trimming cost V 4 bases and J 6 bases; bases outside gene matches: 7. CDR1 and CDR2 (germline): SQVTM, ANQGSEA.